One sample yielded the 3 T cell receptor beta chains listed below, sequenced in a study of CD8 T cells in ankylosing spondylitis. One entry per CDR3 protein, called by TCRdb with MiXCR from the 5' RACE reads. The top ten clones hold 12% of a sample with about 130,000 distinct CDR3 sequences, over 6.5% of them seen once. The specimen sequenced was blood, either unsorted or a sorted T cell fraction (not recorded which). Source of these receptors: a male donor with ankylosing spondylitis or in good health (not recorded which).

This clonotype was picked up many times. The chain couples TRBV10-3 to TRBJ2-5; D is undetermined. This CDR3 is built from 11 residues. The V end was cut by 6 bases, the J end by 0 bases, with 2 bases between. CDR1 ENHRY and CDR2 SYGVKD come from the germline V gene. The chain's CDR3 is CAIRDQETQYF. CDR3 bases: TGTGCCATCAGGGACCAAGAGACCCAGTACTTC.

This clonotype was counted ten times or more. The chain couples TRBV7-2 to TRBJ1-1; 8 positions match TRBD1. The germline V gene has CDR1 SGHTA and CDR2 FQGNSA. The CDR3 loop spans 15 amino acids. Trimming removed 5 bases from V and 0 bases from J; junction bases left unmatched: 5. The chain's CDR3 is CASSQRTGLNTEAFF. For the CDR3, the DNA is TGTGCCAGCAGCCAACGGACAGGGCTGAACACTGAAGCTTTCTTT.

This clonotype was counted ten times or more. The J gene is TRBJ2-2, the V gene TRBV5-1; TRBD2 is a possible D gene (6 bases). The CDR3 spans 14 residues. V gave up 4 bases and J gave up 7 bases, with 14 bases separating them. Germline CDR1 is SGHRS and CDR2 is YFSETQ. The CDR3 sequence: CASSTLASVGELFF. The CDR3 nucleotides read TGCGCCAGCAGCACACTCGCTAGCGTCGGGGAGCTGTTTTTT.